This is a list of T cell receptor beta chains from one sample in a study of T cells after yellow fever vaccination. TCRdb reprocessed the 5' RACE reads via MiXCR and lists one record per CDR3 protein. The sample holds some 600,000 distinct CDR3 sequences, approximately 16% seen once. Sample: PBMCs, taken 4 to 5 days after the first yellow fever vaccination. The receptors here all came from a man between 18 and 29 years old who received the YFV17D yellow fever vaccine. Both conserved end residues are part of each CDR3. D genes are given only for firm matches. Clone size, where shown, is once, few, many, or a class for clones that have expanded.

>TRBD1|few|TRBV7-9|TRBJ1-5|16
CASSYWGQGSNQPQHF
TGTGCCAGCAGCTACTGGGGACAGGGGAGCAATCAGCCCCAGCATTTT
>NA|NA|TRBV6-1|TRBJ1-1|16
CASTPRSLSRNTEAFF
TGTGCCAGCACCCCACGGTCTCTATCCCGGAACACTGAAGCTTTCTTT
>NA|few|TRBV12-3/TRBV12-4|TRBJ2-3|12
CASSVFLDTQYF
TGTGCCAGCAGTGTGTTTCTGGATACGCAGTATTTT
>NA|NA|TRBV6-5|TRBJ1-3|16
CASSYSSGRSGNTIYF
TGTGCCAGCAGTTACAGCTCAGGACGCTCTGGAAACACCATATATTTT
>TRBD1|NA|TRBV6-2/TRBV6-3|TRBJ2-6|16
CASRGQRNTGANVLTF
TGTGCCAGCCGGGGACAGCGAAATACTGGGGCCAACGTCCTGACTTTC
>NA|few|TRBV28|TRBJ1-5|16
CASSPQGRGKVRPQHF
TGTGCCAGCAGTCCACAGGGACGGGGCAAGGTTCGGCCCCAGCATTTT
>TRBD1|many|TRBV5-1|TRBJ2-1|16
CASSESPGQGASEQFF
TGCGCCAGCAGCGAGTCACCGGGACAGGGGGCTTCTGAGCAGTTCTTC
>TRBD1|few|TRBV12-5|TRBJ2-3|15
CASGLGQGSTDTQYF
TGTGCTAGTGGTCTGGGACAGGGGAGCACAGATACGCAGTATTTT
>NA|NA|TRBV12-3/TRBV12-4|TRBJ1-1|13
CASRMGRDTEAFF
TGTGCCAGCAGAATGGGACGGGATACTGAAGCTTTCTTT
>NA|few|TRBV7-6|TRBJ1-2|15
CASSSRQGMDYGYTF
TGTGCCAGCAGCTCAAGGCAGGGGATGGACTATGGCTACACCTTC
>NA|NA|TRBV4-3|TRBJ2-5|14
CASSAGLHPETQYF
TGCGCCAGCAGCGCCGGACTTCACCCAGAGACCCAGTACTTC
>TRBD1|once|TRBV12-3/TRBV12-4|TRBJ1-1|14
CASQRTGEAGEAFF
TGTGCCAGCCAAAGGACAGGGGAAGCGGGTGAAGCTTTCTTT
>NA|few|TRBV4-1|TRBJ1-4|13
CASSGQPNEKLFF
TGCGCCAGCAGCGGGCAGCCTAATGAAAAACTGTTTTTT
>TRBD2|few|TRBV4-1|TRBJ2-7|15
CASSQDPGGAYEQYF
TGCGCCAGCAGCCAAGATCCCGGGGGGGCCTACGAGCAGTACTTC
>TRBD1|few|TRBV12-3/TRBV12-4|TRBJ1-2|15
CASTRRGQGSYGYTF
TGTGCCAGCACCCGAAGGGGACAGGGCAGCTATGGCTACACCTTC
>NA|NA|TRBV28|TRBJ1-6|16
CASSLGLNSYNSPLHF
TGTGCCAGCAGTTTAGGGCTTAACTCCTATAATTCACCCCTCCACTTT
>TRBD2|few|TRBV5-1|TRBJ2-1|16
CASSLDGTSGGAGQFF
TGCGCCAGCAGCTTGGACGGGACTAGCGGGGGGGCCGGGCAGTTCTTC
>TRBD2|NA|TRBV7-9|TRBJ2-3|17
CASSPPVAGHLTDTQYF
TGTGCCAGCAGCCCCCCTGTAGCGGGGCACCTCACAGATACGCAGTATTTT
>NA|few|TRBV5-8|TRBJ1-4|14
CASTLWGSNEKLFF
TGTGCCAGCACCCTCTGGGGATCCAATGAAAAACTGTTTTTT
>NA|few|TRBV5-1|TRBJ2-4|16
CASSLVGMGAKNIQYF
TGCGCCAGCAGCTTGGTTGGGATGGGGGCCAAAAACATTCAGTACTTC
>NA|NA|TRBV12-3/TRBV12-4|TRBJ2-3|10
CASSSRSQYF
TGTGCCAGCAGTTCCCGTTCGCAGTATTTT
>TRBD1|NA|TRBV5-1|TRBJ2-3|16
CASSLAGQGNADTQYF
TGCGCCAGCAGCTTGGCGGGACAGGGGAACGCAGATACGCAGTATTTT
>NA|NA|TRBV27|TRBJ1-1|17
CASSTRQTRLMNTEAFF
TGTGCCAGCAGCACTAGACAGACACGTCTCATGAACACTGAAGCTTTCTTT
>NA|NA|TRBV30|TRBJ1-2|13
CAWTLDRRGGYTF
TGTGCCTGGACCCTCGACAGGCGGGGTGGCTACACCTTC
>NA|NA|TRBV6-2/TRBV6-3|TRBJ2-1|15
CASSRLPGSIYEQFF
TGTGCCAGCAGCCGCCTCCCGGGCTCGATCTATGAGCAGTTCTTC
>NA|few|TRBV7-9|TRBJ2-1|14
CASSFPGGPDEQFF
TGTGCCAGCAGCTTTCCCGGGGGGCCCGATGAGCAGTTCTTC
>NA|NA|TRBV7-2|TRBJ1-3|13
CASSFEMANTIYF
TGTGCCAGCAGCTTCGAGATGGCAAACACCATATATTTT
>TRBD1|NA|TRBV13|TRBJ1-5|14
CASSFRGLNQPQHF
TGTGCCAGCAGCTTCAGGGGGCTCAATCAGCCCCAGCATTTT
>TRBD2|NA|TRBV28|TRBJ2-1|14
CASSRTSGENEQFF
TGTGCCAGCAGCCGAACTAGCGGGGAGAATGAGCAGTTCTTC
>NA|NA|TRBV21-1|TRBJ1-5|16
CASSYRDRHRNQPQHF
TGTGCCAGCAGCTACAGGGACAGGCATCGCAATCAGCCCCAGCATTTT
>NA|NA|TRBV29-1|TRBJ1-1|18
CSVEELFGTNYWNTEAFF
TGCAGCGTTGAGGAGCTTTTCGGGACAAACTATTGGAACACTGAAGCTTTCTTT
>TRBD2|few|TRBV20-1|TRBJ2-3|15
CSASGGAGKTDTQYF
TGCAGTGCTTCGGGGGGGGCAGGGAAGACAGATACGCAGTATTTT
>TRBD1|NA|TRBV18|TRBJ2-1|18
CASSPPGQGRGVYNEQFF
TGTGCCAGCTCACCCCCGGGACAGGGAAGGGGAGTCTACAATGAGCAGTTCTTC
>TRBD1|few|TRBV5-4|TRBJ2-3|18
CASSFSTGQGFTADTQYF
TGTGCCAGCAGCTTTAGTACTGGACAGGGATTTACCGCAGATACGCAGTATTTT
>TRBD1|few|TRBV7-2|TRBJ1-2|14
CASRNRTGNYGYTF
TGTGCCAGCAGGAATAGGACAGGCAACTATGGCTACACCTTC
>NA|few|TRBV27|TRBJ1-1|14
CAFEQGPGRTEAFF
TGTGCCTTTGAGCAGGGCCCTGGTAGAACTGAAGCTTTCTTT
>NA|few|TRBV29-1|TRBJ2-5|12
CSVGGNQETQYF
TGCAGCGTTGGGGGGAATCAAGAGACCCAGTACTTC
>NA|NA|TRBV12-3/TRBV12-4|TRBJ2-1|14
CASKERGCFNEQFF
TGTGCCAGCAAGGAAAGGGGGTGCTTCAATGAGCAGTTCTTC
>NA|few|TRBV12-3/TRBV12-4|TRBJ2-1|15
CASSYRHDAYNEQFF
TGTGCCAGCAGTTACCGGCACGACGCCTACAATGAGCAGTTCTTC
>NA|NA|TRBV4-3|TRBJ2-1|14
CASSQGWFGDEQFF
TGCGCCAGCAGCCAGGGGTGGTTTGGAGATGAGCAGTTCTTC
>NA|few|TRBV5-1|TRBJ2-5|16
CASSLKGRGQQETQYF
TGCGCCAGCAGCTTGAAGGGACGTGGACAGCAAGAGACCCAGTACTTC